This T cell receptor (beta chain) emerged from a study of blood T cells in healthy people across ages. With a J-beta primer mix and a sample-barcoded 5' primer, a second PCR ran roughly 6 to 11 cycles. Carrying 12 random nucleotides, a template-switch adaptor labeled each individual cDNA molecule. TCRdb re-derived calls from the 5' RACE reads in MiXCR, one entry per CDR3 protein. The sample has around 500,000 distinct CDR3 sequences, around 27% seen once; the top ten hold approximately 3.3%. Regarding this clonotype: The antigen is unknown.

CDR1 and CDR2 (germline): ENHRY, SYGVKD. V was pared by 0 bases and J by 7 bases, with 33 bases between. The length of the CDR3 is 21 residues. Study outcomes and limitations: Fewer expanded clones and more diversity marked long-lived versus aged donors.

Aged about 6 to 100, donors were systemically healthy Caucasians from Russia. This sample was shared with a second study, whose subject was T cells of mothers and their children.

Sequenced sample: blood. The clonotype comes from a boy aged 2 to 9 in good health. The chain recombines TRBV10-3 with TRBJ1-2; D might be TRBD1 (6 bases). As DNA, the CDR3 is TGTGCCATCAGTGAGTCGATCACAGGGCTGCCAGGGGATGGAGATTATGGTGGCTACACCTTC. The encoded protein is CAISESITGLPGDGDYGGYTF.